The T cell receptor beta chain under discussion was sequenced for a study of human versus mouse CDR3 diversity and MHC coevolution. Overall study context: Each sample yielded about 0.6 x 10^7 to 1.8 x 10^7 valid reads. General observations from the study: Mice had fewer CDR3 deletions and insertions than humans on average. By iCHAO1, human TCR beta clonotypes numbered roughly 1.7 million, the most. The lowest clonal inequality scores came from most of the three human donors.

Only in-frame clones appear in the TCRdb table, and some are missing; sequencing was by immunoSEQ multiplex PCR. The data show about 81,000 clones, with around 93% seen just once and 1.3% held by the top ten. A remark on this clone: The target antigen is unknown.

Specimen: naive CD4+ T cells from blood. Indicated subset: CD45RO-negative CD62L-positive naive CD4 T cells. The receptor's source is a person aged 25 to 75 in good health.

The CDR3 region is CASSFPTGAQYF. CDR3 coding DNA: TGTGCCAGCAGCTTCCCGACAGGGGCCCAGTACTTC. The chain couples TRBV5-4 to TRBJ2-5; the match to TRBD1 covers 8 bases. Germline assignment: CDR1 SGHNT and CDR2 YYREEE (reference sequence). CDR3 size: 12 residues. Trimming cost V 2 bases and J 9 bases; bases outside gene matches: 3.